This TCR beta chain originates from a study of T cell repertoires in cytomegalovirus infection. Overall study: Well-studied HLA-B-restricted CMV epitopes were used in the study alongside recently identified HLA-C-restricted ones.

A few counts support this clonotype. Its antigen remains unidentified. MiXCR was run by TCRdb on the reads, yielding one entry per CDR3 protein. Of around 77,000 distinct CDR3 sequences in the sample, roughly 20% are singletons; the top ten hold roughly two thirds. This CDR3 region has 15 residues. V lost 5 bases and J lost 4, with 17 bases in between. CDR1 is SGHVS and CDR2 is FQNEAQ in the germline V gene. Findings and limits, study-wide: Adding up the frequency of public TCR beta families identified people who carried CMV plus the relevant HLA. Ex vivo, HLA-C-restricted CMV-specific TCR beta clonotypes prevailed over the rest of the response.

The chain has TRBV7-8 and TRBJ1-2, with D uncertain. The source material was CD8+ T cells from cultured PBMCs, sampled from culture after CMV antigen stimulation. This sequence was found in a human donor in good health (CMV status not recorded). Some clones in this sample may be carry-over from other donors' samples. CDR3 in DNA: TGTGCCAGCAGCCCGAGCGGGCTTACTCCCTATGGCTACACCTTC. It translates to CASSPSGLTPYGYTF.